This TCR beta chain was recorded in a study of radiotherapy plus CTLA-4 blockade in lung cancer. As to this clone: Its antigen is unidentified.

Trimming removed 3 bases at V and 8 bases at J, with 8 bases between. CDR1 KGHSH and CDR2 LQKENI come from the germline V gene. The CDR3 length is 12 residues. Data came from immunoSEQ multiplex PCR; TCRdb stores just in-frame clones and leaves some out. The sample includes 56,000 or so clones, approximately 79% seen only once; the top ten take around a sixth. Overall study results and limits: Early blood T cell clone dynamics reportedly forecast response best, with interferon-beta.

The sample here was peripheral blood, taken from a patient treated with radiotherapy plus ipilimumab. The TCR was taken from a human donor with non-small cell lung cancer who had a complete response to radiotherapy plus ipilimumab. The chain employs TRBV18 and TRBJ2-4, with D uncertain. Here the CDR3 reads CASSPEGDIQYF. The CDR3 coding sequence is TGTGCCAGCTCACCGGAAGGAGACATTCAGTACTTC.